This T cell receptor beta chain was recorded in a study of cytomegalovirus exposure and HLA in healthy donors. General observations from the study: An analysis was carried out at a later point. It showed that HLA-associated TCR beta chains were more clonally expanded than equally common non-associated chains.

The CDR3 has 17 amino acids. With 1 base clipped from V and 4 bases from J, the junction kept 5 bases outside the gene matches. The germline gives CDR1 SGHNT, CDR2 YYREEE (reference sequence). PCR was performed using 60 Vbeta and 13 Jbeta primers. TCRdb's copy holds only in-frame clones and misses some; the assay was immunoSEQ multiplex PCR. The repertoire has roughly 130,000 clones, 73% of them found once; the top ten carry over 1%. As to this clone: The antigen is not known.

Sequences were obtained from PBMCs. This clonotype was obtained from a woman in her thirties or forties in good health and CMV-seronegative. The rearrangement links TRBV5-4 to TRBJ2-3; 14 bases fit TRBD2. The CDR3 bases are TGTGCCAGCAGCTTGCCGACTAGCGGGGGGGCCCCAGATACGCAGTATTTT. Its translation is CASSLPTSGGAPDTQYF. The whole variable domain, filled in from reference TRBV5-4 and TRBJ2-3, reads ETGVTQSPTHLIKTRGQQVTLRCSSQSGHNTVSWYQQALGQGPQFIFQYYREEENGRGNFPPRFSGLQFPNYSSELNVNALELDDSALYLCASSLPTSGGAPDTQYFGPGTRLTVL.